Described below is a single T cell receptor (beta chain) sequence and its context. The data derive from a study of control samples from healthy donors and cancer patients. Germline loops: CDR1 LGHDT, CDR2 YNNKEL (reference sequence). This CDR3 comprises 16 residues. After removal of 4 bases from V and 7 bases from J, the junction contained 14 bases not matched to a gene. Only in-frame clones appear in the TCRdb table, and some are missing; sequencing was by immunoSEQ multiplex PCR. The profile shows about 95,000 clones, 91% of them singletons. The sample was blood. The sequence was obtained from a young woman in good health. The V call is TRBV3-1 (or the pseudogene TRBV3-2), the J call TRBJ2-3; 7 bases are a match to TRBD1. Written as DNA, the CDR3 is TGTGCCAGCAGCCTGACCGGGACAGTCGAGACAAATACGCAGTATTTT. Its protein product is CASSLTGTVETNTQYF.